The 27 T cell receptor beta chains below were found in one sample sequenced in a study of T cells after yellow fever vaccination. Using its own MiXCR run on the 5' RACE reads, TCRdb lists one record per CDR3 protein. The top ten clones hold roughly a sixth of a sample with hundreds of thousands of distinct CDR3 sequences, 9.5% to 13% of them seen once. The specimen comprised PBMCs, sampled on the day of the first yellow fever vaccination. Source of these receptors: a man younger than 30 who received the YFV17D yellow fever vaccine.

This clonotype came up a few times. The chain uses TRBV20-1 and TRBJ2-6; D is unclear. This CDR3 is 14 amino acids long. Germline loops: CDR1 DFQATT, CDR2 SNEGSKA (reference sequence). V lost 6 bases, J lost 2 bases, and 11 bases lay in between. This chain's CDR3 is CSAKDLAGANVLTF. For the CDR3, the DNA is TGCAGTGCAAAGGATCTGGCTGGGGCCAACGTCCTGACTTTC.

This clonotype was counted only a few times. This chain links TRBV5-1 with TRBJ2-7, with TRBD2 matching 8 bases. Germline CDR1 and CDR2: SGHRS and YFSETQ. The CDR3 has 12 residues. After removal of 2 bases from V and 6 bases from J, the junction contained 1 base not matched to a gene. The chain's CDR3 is CASSLLAAEQYF. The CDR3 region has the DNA TGCGCCAGCAGCTTACTAGCGGCCGAGCAGTACTTC.

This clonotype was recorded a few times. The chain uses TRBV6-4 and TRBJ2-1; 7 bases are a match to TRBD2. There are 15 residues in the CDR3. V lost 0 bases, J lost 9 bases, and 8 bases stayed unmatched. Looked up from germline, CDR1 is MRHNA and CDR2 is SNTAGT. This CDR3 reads CASSDSSSGVAEQFF. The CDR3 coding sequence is TGTGCCAGCAGTGACTCATCGAGCGGGGTTGCTGAGCAGTTCTTC.

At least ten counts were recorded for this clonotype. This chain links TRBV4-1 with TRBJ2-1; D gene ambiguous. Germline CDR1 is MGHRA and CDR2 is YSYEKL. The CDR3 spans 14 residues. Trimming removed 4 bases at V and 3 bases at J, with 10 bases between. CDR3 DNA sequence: TGCGCCAGCAGCCTCTCTTGGGGCTACAATGAGCAGTTCTTC. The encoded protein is CASSLSWGYNEQFF.

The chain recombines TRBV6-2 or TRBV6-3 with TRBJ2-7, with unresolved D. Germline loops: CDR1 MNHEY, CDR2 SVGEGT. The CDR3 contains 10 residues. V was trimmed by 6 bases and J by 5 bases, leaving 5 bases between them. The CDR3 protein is CASRNHEQYF. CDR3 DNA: TGTGCCAGCAGGAACCACGAGCAGTACTTC.

For the CDR3, the DNA is TGCGCCAGCAGCCAAGATATGACAGCTGGCTATGGCTACACCTTC. Amino acid sequence: CASSQDMTAGYGYTF. The chain employs TRBV4-1 and TRBJ1-2, with a weak D call TRBD1 (5 bases). The CDR3 totals 15 residues. CDR1 MGHRA and CDR2 YSYEKL come from the germline V gene. V dropped 0 bases and J dropped 4 bases, with 12 bases sitting between them.

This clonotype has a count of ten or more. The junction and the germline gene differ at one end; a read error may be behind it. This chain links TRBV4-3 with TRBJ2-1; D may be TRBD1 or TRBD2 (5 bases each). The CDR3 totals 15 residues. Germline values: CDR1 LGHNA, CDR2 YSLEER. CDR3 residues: CASSQDLGPYNEQFF. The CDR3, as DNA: TGTGCCAGCAGCCAAGACCTGGGACCCTACAATGAGCAGTTCTTC.

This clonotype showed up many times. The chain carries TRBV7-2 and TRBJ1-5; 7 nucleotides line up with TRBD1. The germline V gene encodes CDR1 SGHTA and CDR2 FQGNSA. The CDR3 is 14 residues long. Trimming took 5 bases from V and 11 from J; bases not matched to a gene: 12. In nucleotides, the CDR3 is TGTGCCAGCAGCCGCTGGGACAGAGGCAGGGCCCAGCATTTT. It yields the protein CASSRWDRGRAQHF.

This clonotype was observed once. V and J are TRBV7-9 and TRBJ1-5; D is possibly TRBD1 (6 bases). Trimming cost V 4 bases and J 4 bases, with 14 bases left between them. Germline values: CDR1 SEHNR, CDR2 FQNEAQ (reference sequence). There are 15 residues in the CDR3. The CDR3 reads CASSSIQGINQPQHF. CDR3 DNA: TGTGCCAGCAGCTCTATCCAGGGGATAAATCAGCCCCAGCATTTT.

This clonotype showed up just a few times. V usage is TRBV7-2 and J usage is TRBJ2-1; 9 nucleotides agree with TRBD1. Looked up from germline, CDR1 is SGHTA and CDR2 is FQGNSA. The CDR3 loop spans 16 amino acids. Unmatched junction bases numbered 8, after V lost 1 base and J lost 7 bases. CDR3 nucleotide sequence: TGTGCCAGCAGCTTAGATTGGACAGGGGTAGGAAATGAGCAGTTCTTC. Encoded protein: CASSLDWTGVGNEQFF.

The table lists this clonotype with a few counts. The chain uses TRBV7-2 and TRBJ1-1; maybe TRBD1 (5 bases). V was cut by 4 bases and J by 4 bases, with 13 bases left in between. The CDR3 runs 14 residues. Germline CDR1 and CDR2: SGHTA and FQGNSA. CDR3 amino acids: CASSSIAGITEAFF. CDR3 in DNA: TGTGCCAGCAGCTCCATCGCAGGGATCACTGAAGCTTTCTTT.

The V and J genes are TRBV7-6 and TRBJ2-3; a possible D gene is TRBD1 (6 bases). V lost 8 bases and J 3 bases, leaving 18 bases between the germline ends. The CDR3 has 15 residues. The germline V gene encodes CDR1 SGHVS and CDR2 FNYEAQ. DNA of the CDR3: TGTGCCAGCGGGCTCGGCTCAGGGGAGACAGATACGCAGTATTTT. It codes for CASGLGSGETDTQYF.

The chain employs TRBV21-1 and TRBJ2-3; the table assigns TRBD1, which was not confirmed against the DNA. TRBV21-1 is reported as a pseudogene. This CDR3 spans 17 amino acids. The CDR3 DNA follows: TGTGCCAGCAGCAAAGTCCCGGACAGCCGTATGCCCGACTCGCAGTATTTT. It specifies CASSKVPDSRMPDSQYF.

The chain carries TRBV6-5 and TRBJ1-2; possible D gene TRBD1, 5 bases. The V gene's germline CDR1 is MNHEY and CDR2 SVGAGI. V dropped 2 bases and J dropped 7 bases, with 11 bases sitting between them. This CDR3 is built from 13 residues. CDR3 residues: CASSYGGSGGYTF. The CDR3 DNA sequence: TGTGCCAGCAGTTACGGGGGGAGCGGTGGCTACACCTTC.

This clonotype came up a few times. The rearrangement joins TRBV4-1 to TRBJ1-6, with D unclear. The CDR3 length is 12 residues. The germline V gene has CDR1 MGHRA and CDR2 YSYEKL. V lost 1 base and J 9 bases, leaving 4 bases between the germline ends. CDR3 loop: CASSQVSSPLHF. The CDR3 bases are TGCGCCAGCAGCCAAGTCAGTTCACCCCTCCACTTT.

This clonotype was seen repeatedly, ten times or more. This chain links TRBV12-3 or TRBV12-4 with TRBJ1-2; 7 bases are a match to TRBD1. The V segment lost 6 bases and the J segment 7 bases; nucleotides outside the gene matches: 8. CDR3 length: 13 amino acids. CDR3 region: CASRLGGLGGYTF. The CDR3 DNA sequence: TGTGCCAGCAGGCTAGGGGGCCTCGGTGGCTACACCTTC.

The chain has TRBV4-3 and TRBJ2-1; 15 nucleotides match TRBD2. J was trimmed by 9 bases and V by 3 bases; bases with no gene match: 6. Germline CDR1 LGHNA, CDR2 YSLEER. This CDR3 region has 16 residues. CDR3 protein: CASSHEGLAGGGEQFF. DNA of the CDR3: TGCGCCAGCAGCCATGAGGGACTAGCGGGGGGTGGTGAGCAGTTCTTC.

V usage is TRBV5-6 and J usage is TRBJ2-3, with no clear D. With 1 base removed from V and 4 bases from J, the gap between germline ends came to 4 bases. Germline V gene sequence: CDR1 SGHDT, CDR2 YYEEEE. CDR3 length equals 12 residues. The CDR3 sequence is CASSLLADTQYF. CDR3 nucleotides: TGTGCCAGCAGCTTGCTAGCAGATACGCAGTATTTT.

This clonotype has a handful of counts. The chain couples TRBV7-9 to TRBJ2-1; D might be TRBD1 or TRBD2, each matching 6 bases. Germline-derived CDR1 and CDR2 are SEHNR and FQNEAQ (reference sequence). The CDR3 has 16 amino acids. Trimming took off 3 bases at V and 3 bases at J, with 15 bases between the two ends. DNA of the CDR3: TGTGCCAGCAGCTTGGGTCGGGGGCGGAACTACAATGAGCAGTTCTTC. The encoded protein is CASSLGRGRNYNEQFF. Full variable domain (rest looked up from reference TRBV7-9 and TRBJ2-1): DTGVSQNPRHKITKRGQNVTFRCDPISEHNRLYWYRQTLGQGPEFLTYFQNEAQLEKSRLLSDRFSAERPKGSFSTLEIQRTEQGDSAMYLCASSLGRGRNYNEQFFGPGTRLTVL.

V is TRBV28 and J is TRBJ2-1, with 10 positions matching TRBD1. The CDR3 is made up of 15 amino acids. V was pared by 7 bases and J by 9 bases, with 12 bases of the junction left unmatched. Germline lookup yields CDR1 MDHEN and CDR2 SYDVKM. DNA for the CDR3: TGTGCCAGCACCACCGTGGGACAGGGGTCGACTGAGCAGTTCTTC. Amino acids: CASTTVGQGSTEQFF. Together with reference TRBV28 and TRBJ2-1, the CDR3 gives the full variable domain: DVKVTQSSRYLVKRTGEKVFLECVQDMDHENMFWYRQDPGLGLRLIYFSYDVKMKEKGDIPEGYSVSREKKERFSLILESASTNQTSMYLCASTTVGQGSTEQFFGPGTRLTVL.

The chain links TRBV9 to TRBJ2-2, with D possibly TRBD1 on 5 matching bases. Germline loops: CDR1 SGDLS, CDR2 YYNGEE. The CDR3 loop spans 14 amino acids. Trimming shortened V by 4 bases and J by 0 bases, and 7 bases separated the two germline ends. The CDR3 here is CASSPGTNTGELFF. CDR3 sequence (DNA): TGTGCCAGCAGCCCAGGGACGAACACCGGGGAGCTGTTTTTT.

The CDR3: CATSSAHLAGGGPRPDTQYF. For the CDR3, the DNA is TGTGCCACCAGCAGCGCGCACTTAGCGGGGGGAGGCCCACGTCCAGATACGCAGTATTTT. This chain joins TRBV15 and TRBJ2-3, with 10 bases lining up with TRBD2. The J segment lost 4 bases and the V segment lost 3 bases, leaving 19 bases of the junction unmatched. The CDR3 spans 20 residues. Germline values: CDR1 LNHNV, CDR2 YYDKDF (reference sequence).

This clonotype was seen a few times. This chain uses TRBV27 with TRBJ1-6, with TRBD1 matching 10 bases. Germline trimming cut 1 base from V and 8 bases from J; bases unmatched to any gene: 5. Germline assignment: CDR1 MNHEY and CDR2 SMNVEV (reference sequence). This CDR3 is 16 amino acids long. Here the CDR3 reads CASSLLAGTGDSPLHF. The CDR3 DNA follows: TGTGCCAGCAGTTTATTGGCCGGGACAGGGGATTCACCCCTCCACTTT.

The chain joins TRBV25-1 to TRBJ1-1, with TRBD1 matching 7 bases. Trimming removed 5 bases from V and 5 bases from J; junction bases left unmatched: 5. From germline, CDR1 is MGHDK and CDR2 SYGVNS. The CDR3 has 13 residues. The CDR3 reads CASSKGQRTEAFF. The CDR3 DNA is TGTGCCAGCAGTAAGGGACAGAGGACTGAAGCTTTCTTT.

The CDR3 loop is CASSSSGPKNIQYF. DNA of the CDR3: TGTGCCAGCAGCTCTAGCGGGCCAAAAAACATTCAGTACTTC. The J gene is TRBJ2-4, the V gene TRBV27, with 8 bases aligning to TRBD2. The CDR3 consists of 14 residues. The J segment lost 4 bases and the V segment lost 6 bases, leaving 5 bases of the junction unmatched. Germline V gene sequence: CDR1 MNHEY, CDR2 SMNVEV (reference sequence).

CDR3 in amino acids: CASSYVDSRYEQYF. CDR3 DNA: TGTGCCAGCAGTTACGTGGACAGCCGATACGAGCAGTACTTC. The chain is built from TRBV6-5 and TRBJ2-7, with D possibly matching TRBD1 (6 bases). This CDR3 region has 14 residues. The germline V gene has CDR1 MNHEY and CDR2 SVGAGI. Trimming pared 2 bases from V and 4 bases from J, leaving 12 bases between.

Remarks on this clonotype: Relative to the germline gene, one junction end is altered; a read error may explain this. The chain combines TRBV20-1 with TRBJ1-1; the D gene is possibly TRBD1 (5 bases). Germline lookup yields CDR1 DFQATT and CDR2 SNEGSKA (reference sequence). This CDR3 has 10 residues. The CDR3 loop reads CSATGTPPYF. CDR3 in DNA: TGCAGTGCTACAGGGACCCCTCCCTACTTT.